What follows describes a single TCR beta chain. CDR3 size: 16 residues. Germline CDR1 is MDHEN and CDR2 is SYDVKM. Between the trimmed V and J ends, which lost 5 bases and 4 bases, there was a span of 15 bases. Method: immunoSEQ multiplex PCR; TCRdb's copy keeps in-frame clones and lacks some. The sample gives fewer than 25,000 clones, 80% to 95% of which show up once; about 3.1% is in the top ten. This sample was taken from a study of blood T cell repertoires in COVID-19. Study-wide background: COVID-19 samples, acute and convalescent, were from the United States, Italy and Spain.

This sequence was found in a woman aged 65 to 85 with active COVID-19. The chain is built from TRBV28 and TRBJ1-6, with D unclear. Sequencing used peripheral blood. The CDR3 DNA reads TGTGCCAGCAGTCCCGCCTCTACCGGGTATAATTCACCCCTCCACTTT. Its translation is CASSPASTGYNSPLHF.